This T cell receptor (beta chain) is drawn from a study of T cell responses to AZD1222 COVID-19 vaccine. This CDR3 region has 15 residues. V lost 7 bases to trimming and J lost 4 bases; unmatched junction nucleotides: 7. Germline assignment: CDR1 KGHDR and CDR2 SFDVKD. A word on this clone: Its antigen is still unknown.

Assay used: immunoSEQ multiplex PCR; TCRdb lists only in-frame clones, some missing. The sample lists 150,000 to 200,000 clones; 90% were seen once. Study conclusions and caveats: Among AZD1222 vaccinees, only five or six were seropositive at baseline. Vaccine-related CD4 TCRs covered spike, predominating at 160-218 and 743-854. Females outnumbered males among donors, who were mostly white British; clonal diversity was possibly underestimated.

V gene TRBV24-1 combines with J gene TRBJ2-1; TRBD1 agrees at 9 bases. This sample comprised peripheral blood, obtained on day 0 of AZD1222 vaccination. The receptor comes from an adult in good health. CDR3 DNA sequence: TGTGCCACCAGCACAGGGGGCTTGGATTACAATGAGCAGTTCTTC. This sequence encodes CATSTGGLDYNEQFF.